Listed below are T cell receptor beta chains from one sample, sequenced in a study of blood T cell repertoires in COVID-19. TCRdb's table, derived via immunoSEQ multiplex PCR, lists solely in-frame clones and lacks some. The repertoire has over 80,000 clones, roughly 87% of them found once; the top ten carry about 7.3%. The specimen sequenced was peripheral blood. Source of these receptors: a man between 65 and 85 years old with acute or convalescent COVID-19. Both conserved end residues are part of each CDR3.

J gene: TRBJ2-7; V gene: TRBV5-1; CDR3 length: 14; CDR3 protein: CASSLATGSYEQYF
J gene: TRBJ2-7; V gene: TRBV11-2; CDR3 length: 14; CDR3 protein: CASSPPRAPHEQYF
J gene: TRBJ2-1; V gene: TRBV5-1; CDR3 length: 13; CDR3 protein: CASSPGPGQGGFF
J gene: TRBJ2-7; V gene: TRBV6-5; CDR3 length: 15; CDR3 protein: CASSYEAGGTYEQYF
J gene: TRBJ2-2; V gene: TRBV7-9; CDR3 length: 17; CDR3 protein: CATKEDGREGNTGELFF
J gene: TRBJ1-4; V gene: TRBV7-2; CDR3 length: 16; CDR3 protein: CASSSSGQAAGEKLFF
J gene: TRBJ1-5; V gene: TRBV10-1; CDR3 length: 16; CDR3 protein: CASTPPGTGVNQPQHF
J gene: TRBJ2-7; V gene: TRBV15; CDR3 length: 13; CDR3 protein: CATSRATSGGRYF
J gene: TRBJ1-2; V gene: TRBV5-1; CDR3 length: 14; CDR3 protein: CASSPGQGIDGYTF
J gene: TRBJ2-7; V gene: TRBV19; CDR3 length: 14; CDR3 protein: CASSSRDWSHEQYF
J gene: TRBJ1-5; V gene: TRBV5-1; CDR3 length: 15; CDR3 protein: CASSSASRGKQPQHF